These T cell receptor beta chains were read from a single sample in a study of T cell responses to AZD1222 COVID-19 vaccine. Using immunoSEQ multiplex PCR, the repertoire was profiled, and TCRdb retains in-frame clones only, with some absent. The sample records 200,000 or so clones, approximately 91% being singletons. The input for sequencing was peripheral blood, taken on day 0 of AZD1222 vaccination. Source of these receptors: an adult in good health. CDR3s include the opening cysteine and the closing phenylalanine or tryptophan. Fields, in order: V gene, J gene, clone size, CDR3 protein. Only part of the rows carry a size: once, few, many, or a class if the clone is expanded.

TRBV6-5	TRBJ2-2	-	CASSMGLAITGELFF
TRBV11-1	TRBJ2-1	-	CASSPIAGRNRNEQFF
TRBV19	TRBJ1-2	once	CASSTILTGNGNYGYTF
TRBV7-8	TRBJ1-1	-	CASSLGTGMNTEAFF
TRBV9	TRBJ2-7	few	CASSVGAVTYEQYF
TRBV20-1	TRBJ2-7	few	CSASAGTVIDEQYF
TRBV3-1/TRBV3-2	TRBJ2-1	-	CASSQQNRGNEQFF
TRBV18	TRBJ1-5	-	CASSPQRNQPQHF
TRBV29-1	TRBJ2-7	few	CSVDLREGTYEQYF
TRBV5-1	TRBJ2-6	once	CASSLWGTGGSGANVLTF
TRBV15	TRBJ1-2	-	CATSRVQTTHGYTF
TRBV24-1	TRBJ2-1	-	CATSRGGSSEQFF
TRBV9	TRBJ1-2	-	CASSQVGRTYTF
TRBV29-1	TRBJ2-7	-	CSVEGLAGVKQYF
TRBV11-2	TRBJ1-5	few	CASSLGNQPQHF
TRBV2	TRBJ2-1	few	CARQLENRGSYNEQFF
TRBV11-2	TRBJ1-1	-	CASSLDYRGLPDSEAFF
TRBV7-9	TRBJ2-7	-	CASSLGQGGPYEQYF
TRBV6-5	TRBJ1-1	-	CASRTGSTEAFF
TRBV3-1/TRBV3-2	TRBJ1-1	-	CASSQGNTEAFF
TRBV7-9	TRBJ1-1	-	CASSLSRLGTEAFF
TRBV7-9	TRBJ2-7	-	CASSPTGTSVIYEQYF
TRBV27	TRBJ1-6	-	CASSFGRGPLHF
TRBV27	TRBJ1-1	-	CASSISGRHTEAFF
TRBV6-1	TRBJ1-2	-	CASSDARVRGYTF
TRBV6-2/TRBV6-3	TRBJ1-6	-	CASSPGLSYNSPLHF
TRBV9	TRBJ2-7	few	CASSVGTGATYEQYF
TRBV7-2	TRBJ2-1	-	CASSLVFSTGGRNEQFF
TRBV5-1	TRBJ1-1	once	CASSRQPGQRNTEAFF
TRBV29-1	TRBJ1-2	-	CSVVRDGYTF
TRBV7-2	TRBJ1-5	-	CASSGIGNQPQHF
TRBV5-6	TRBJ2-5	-	CASSLELAGGQETQYF
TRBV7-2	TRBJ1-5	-	CASSAGWDQPQHF
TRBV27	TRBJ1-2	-	CASSLSGQSGYTF
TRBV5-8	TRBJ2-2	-	CASSLAPTGTGTGELFF
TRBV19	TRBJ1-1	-	CASSTRDINTEAFF
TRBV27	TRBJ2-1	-	CASSLGPNNEQFF
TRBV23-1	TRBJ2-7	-	CASPPTKIHGTGLYEQYF
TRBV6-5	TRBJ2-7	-	CASSSRQGHEQYF
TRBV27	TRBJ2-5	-	CASSSTSRLAETQYF
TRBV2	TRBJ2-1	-	CASRGGLAYNEQFF
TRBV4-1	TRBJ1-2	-	CASSQDYAGRVSYTF
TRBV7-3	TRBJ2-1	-	CASSLSSSGEQFF
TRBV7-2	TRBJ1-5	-	CASRVQDQPQHF
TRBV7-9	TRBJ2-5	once	CASSSYRAGPQETQYF
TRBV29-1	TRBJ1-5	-	CSVVKFPGEPQHF
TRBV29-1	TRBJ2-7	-	CSVGTGGDIYEQYF
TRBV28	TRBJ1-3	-	CASSFPGLTSGNTIYF
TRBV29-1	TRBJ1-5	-	CSVGGQGNQPQHF
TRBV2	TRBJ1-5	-	CASSDDRVQPQHF
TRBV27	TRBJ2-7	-	CASSLQGGEQYF
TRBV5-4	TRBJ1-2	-	CASSLAGVDYGYTF
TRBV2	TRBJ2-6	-	CASSLWGGHSLTGANVLTF
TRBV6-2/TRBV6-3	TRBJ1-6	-	CASSYDWENSPLHF
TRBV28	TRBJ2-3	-	CASKVSTDTQYF